This TCR beta chain is drawn from a study of cytomegalovirus exposure and HLA in healthy donors. PCR amplification relied on 60 Vbeta primers (plus 13 Jbeta primers). Libraries were prepared by immunoSEQ multiplex PCR; TCRdb keeps only in-frame clonotypes and omits some of them. The data hold over 85,000 clones, with more than 75% observed a single time. Remarks on this clone: The antigen remains unidentified.

The germline gives CDR1 SGHRS, CDR2 YFSETQ. This CDR3 spans 14 amino acids. V dropped 3 bases and J dropped 2 bases, with 12 bases sitting between them. Study outcomes and limitations: Researchers reported from a later analysis that most CMV-associated TCR beta chains appeared HLA-restricted.

This receptor was identified in a man aged 35-49 years in good health and CMV-seronegative. This rearrangement joins TRBV5-1 to TRBJ2-7; TRBD2 is a possible D gene (7 bases). Sequenced sample: PBMCs. The CDR3 DNA follows: TGCGCCAGCAGCTCGGGGGGCCCTCCCTACGAGCAGTACTTC. This translates into CASSSGGPPYEQYF.